The clone carrying this TCR beta chain has only one observation. Data came from immunoSEQ multiplex PCR; TCRdb stores just in-frame clones and leaves some out. The sample comprises millions of clones, over 90% of which are singletons, and 0.35% to 0.45% rests with the top ten. This sample was included in a study of shared clonotypes between healthy human individuals. The CDR3 is 16 residues long. Germline V gives CDR1 MGHRA, CDR2 YSYEKL. V dropped 2 bases and J dropped 5; count of bases not matched to a gene: 10. Sequenced material: naive CD4+ T cells from PBMCs. Indicated subset: CD45RA+ positively selected. The V and J genes are TRBV4-1 and TRBJ2-7, with TRBD1 matching 9 bases. This receptor was identified in a man aged 18 to 35 in good health. Some clones in this sample may be carry-over from other donors' samples. CDR3 DNA: TGCGCCAGCAGCCAACCGCCCGGGACAGGGTTTAACGAGCAGTACTTC. The encoded protein is CASSQPPGTGFNEQYF.